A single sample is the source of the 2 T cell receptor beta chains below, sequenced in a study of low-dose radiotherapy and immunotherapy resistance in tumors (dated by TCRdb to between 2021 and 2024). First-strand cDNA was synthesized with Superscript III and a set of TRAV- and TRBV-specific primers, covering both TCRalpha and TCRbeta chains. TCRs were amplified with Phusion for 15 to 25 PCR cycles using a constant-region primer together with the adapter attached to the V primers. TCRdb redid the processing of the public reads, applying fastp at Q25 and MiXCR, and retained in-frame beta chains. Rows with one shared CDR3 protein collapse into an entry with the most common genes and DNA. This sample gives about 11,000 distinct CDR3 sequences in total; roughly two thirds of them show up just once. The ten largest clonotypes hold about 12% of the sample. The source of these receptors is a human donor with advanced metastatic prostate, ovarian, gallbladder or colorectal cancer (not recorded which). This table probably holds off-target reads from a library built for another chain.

CDR3 sequence (DNA): TGCGCCAGCACATACGGGAGCTCCTACAATGAGCAGTTCTTC. It is translated as CASTYGSSYNEQFF. V usage is TRBV4-1 and J usage is TRBJ2-1; the D gene is possibly TRBD2 (6 bases). The CDR3 runs 14 residues. CDR1 is MGHRA, CDR2 YSYEKL, per germline. V was clipped by 7 bases and J by 0 bases, with 10 bases between them.

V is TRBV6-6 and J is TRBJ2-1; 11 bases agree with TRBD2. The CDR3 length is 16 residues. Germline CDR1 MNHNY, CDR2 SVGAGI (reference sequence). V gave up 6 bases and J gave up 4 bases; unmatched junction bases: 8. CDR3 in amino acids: CASRHLLAGAYNEQFF. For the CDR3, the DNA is TGTGCCAGCAGACACCTACTAGCGGGGGCTTACAATGAGCAGTTCTTC.